The 12 T cell receptor beta chains listed next were all sequenced from one sample in a study of T cells after yellow fever vaccination. TCRdb independently ran MiXCR on the 5' RACE reads; one entry per CDR3 protein. Of under 550,000 distinct CDR3 sequences in the sample, around a fifth were seen once. The sample in question was PBMCs, obtained 21 days after the first yellow fever vaccination. These receptors were obtained from a man between 18 and 35 years old who received the YFV17D yellow fever vaccine.

The V gene is TRBV4-1, the J gene TRBJ1-3; D is uncertain. The germline V and J ends were trimmed by 7 bases and 4 bases, with 23 bases remaining between them. Germline-derived CDR1 and CDR2 are MGHRA and YSYEKL. The CDR3 runs 17 residues. DNA for the CDR3: TGCGCCAGCACCCCGAGGGCACAAGGGTTATCGGGAAACACCATATATTTT. Protein sequence: CASTPRAQGLSGNTIYF.

This clonotype was seen at least ten times. V gene TRBV10-3 combines with J gene TRBJ2-2; D unresolved. From germline, CDR1 is ENHRY and CDR2 SYGVKD. The CDR3 has 12 residues. The V end was cut by 10 bases, the J end by 4 bases, with 10 bases between. The CDR3: CATFLGTGELFF. The CDR3 bases are TGTGCCACCTTCCTAGGCACCGGGGAGCTGTTTTTT.

V gene TRBV30 combines with J gene TRBJ2-7; possibly TRBD2 for D (5 bases). CDR1 GTSNPN and CDR2 SVGIG come from the germline V gene (reference sequence). The CDR3 consists of 14 residues. V lost 1 base and J 0 bases, leaving 10 bases between the germline ends. The CDR3 DNA reads TGTGCCTGGAGTGGGGGTGGGAGCTCCTACGAGCAGTACTTC. This translates into CAWSGGGSSYEQYF.

This clonotype showed up just a few times. The chain is built from TRBV19 and TRBJ2-5; no clear D gene. This CDR3 comprises 12 residues. Trimming removed 3 bases at V and 0 bases at J, with 2 bases between. The germline V gene has CDR1 LNHDA and CDR2 SQIVND (reference sequence). The CDR3 nucleotides read TGTGCCAGTAGTATGTACCAAGAGACCCAGTACTTC. Translation gives CASSMYQETQYF.

This clonotype was observed a handful of times. V and J are TRBV27 and TRBJ2-2; 9 nucleotides agree with TRBD1. CDR1 is MNHEY, CDR2 SMNVEV, per germline (reference sequence). J gave up 5 bases and V 6 bases, and 7 bases lay outside the gene matches. The CDR3 consists of 15 residues. The DNA of the CDR3 is TGTGCCAGCAGCGATAGACAGGGGGGGACCGGGGAGCTGTTTTTT. The encoded protein is CASSDRQGGTGELFF.

A few counts support this clonotype. The chain combines TRBV6-5 with TRBJ2-1, with 9 bases matching TRBD2. Germline V gives CDR1 MNHEY, CDR2 SVGAGI. The CDR3 has 15 amino acids. After removal of 2 bases from V and 8 bases from J, the junction contained 7 bases not matched to a gene. The chain's CDR3 is CASSYGAGGQHEQFF. Written as DNA, the CDR3 is TGTGCCAGCAGTTACGGGGCGGGGGGGCAGCATGAGCAGTTCTTC.

There are a few counts of this clonotype. In DNA form, the CDR3 reads TGTGCCAGCAGTTACAGCCCACCCGGGGTAGGCACAGATACGCAGTATTTT. It codes for CASSYSPPGVGTDTQYF. The chain couples TRBV6-5 to TRBJ2-3; TRBD2 might be the D (5 bases). Germline V gene sequence: CDR1 MNHEY, CDR2 SVGAGI. Trimming took off 2 bases at V and 1 base at J, with 16 bases between the two ends. There are 17 residues in the CDR3.

The chain couples TRBV5-1 to TRBJ2-2; no firm D call. Trimming removed 2 bases from V and 6 bases from J, with 11 bases in between. CDR3 length: 14 residues. In germline, CDR1 is SGHRS, CDR2 YFSETQ. CDR3 sequence (DNA): TGCGCCAGCAGCTTAGACCTTAGGGCCGGGGAGCTGTTTTTT. Its protein is CASSLDLRAGELFF.

J is TRBJ2-1 and V is TRBV7-8, with 7 positions matching TRBD1. The CDR3 runs 15 residues. Trimming removed 5 bases from V and 8 bases from J; junction bases left unmatched: 12. Germline V gene sequence: CDR1 SGHVS, CDR2 FQNEAQ. The CDR3, as DNA: TGTGCCAGCAGCCCGTACAGGGGATCCCCCCATGAGCAGTTCTTC. Translated: CASSPYRGSPHEQFF.

This chain uses TRBV6-2 or TRBV6-3 with TRBJ1-1, with 7 bases fitting TRBD1. The CDR3 is 15 amino acids. Germline values: CDR1 MNHEY, CDR2 SVGEGT. V lost 5 bases and J lost 5; bases outside the gene matches: 11. The CDR3 loop is CASSLGGRGWTEAFF. The CDR3 DNA sequence: TGTGCCAGCAGTCTAGGGGGCAGGGGATGGACTGAAGCTTTCTTT.

The rearrangement links TRBV29-1 to TRBJ1-1; D gene uncertain. Germline CDR1 SQVTM, CDR2 ANQGSEA. Trimming shortened V by 8 bases and J by 1 base, and 11 bases separated the two germline ends. CDR3 length: 12 amino acids. The CDR3 DNA is TGCAGCTACTGCGAGGGGAACACTGAAGCTTTCTTT. This encodes CSYCEGNTEAFF.

CDR3 in amino acids: CATLMTGETETQYF. The CDR3 region has the DNA TGTGCCACTTTGATGACAGGGGAAACAGAGACCCAGTACTTC. J is TRBJ2-5 and V is TRBV10-3; 8 nucleotides line up with TRBD1. This CDR3 comprises 14 residues. Trimming took 10 bases from V and 4 from J; bases not matched to a gene: 11. Germline V gene sequence: CDR1 ENHRY, CDR2 SYGVKD.